This is a list of T cell receptor beta chains from one sample in a study of shared clonotypes between healthy human individuals. This table comes from immunoSEQ multiplex PCR, and its TCRdb copy is limited to in-frame clones, with some not included. The table lists 2 million to 2.5 million clones, about 92% of them singletons. Sample: naive CD8+ T cells from PBMCs. Source of these receptors: a man younger than 30 in good health. Some clones in this sample may be carry-over from other donors' samples. Both conserved end residues are part of each CDR3. D genes are given only for firm matches. Clone size appears in some rows only: once, few, many, or a class for an expanded clone.

abundance	v_gene	j_gene	d_gene	CDR3aa	CDR3nt
.	TRBV7-2	TRBJ2-7	.	CASSDSPYPNYEQYF	TGTGCCAGCAGCGATTCCCCATATCCGAACTACGAGCAGTACTTC
.	TRBV6-5	TRBJ2-5	.	CASSPYLGGQETQYF	TGTGCCAGCAGTCCCTATTTGGGCGGCCAAGAGACCCAGTACTTC
.	TRBV27	TRBJ2-1	TRBD2	CASSLGAGLDYNEQFF	TGTGCCAGCAGTTTAGGTGCGGGACTAGATTACAATGAGCAGTTCTTC
.	TRBV6-6	TRBJ1-2	TRBD1	CASSYSGTGVYTF	TGTGCCAGCAGTTACTCGGGAACAGGGGTTTACACCTTC
.	TRBV28	TRBJ2-2	TRBD2	CASGLSGKGTGELFF	TGTGCCAGCGGACTTAGCGGGAAGGGCACCGGGGAGCTGTTTTTT
.	TRBV19	TRBJ2-7	TRBD1	CARSTGAWEQYF	TGTGCCAGGTCCACAGGGGCGTGGGAGCAGTACTTC
.	TRBV4-1	TRBJ2-1	.	CASSQDGLTNEQFF	TGCGCCAGCAGCCAAGACGGGCTAACCAATGAGCAGTTCTTC
.	TRBV7-8	TRBJ1-1	TRBD1	CASSPGRRGDTEAFF	TGTGCCAGCAGCCCGGGGCGCAGGGGGGATACTGAAGCTTTCTTT
.	TRBV30	TRBJ2-7	TRBD1	CAWDREYEQYF	TGTGCCTGGGACAGGGAGTACGAGCAGTACTTC
once	TRBV11-3	TRBJ2-1	TRBD2	CASSWTSGSYEQFF	TGTGCCAGCAGCTGGACTAGCGGGAGCTATGAGCAGTTCTTC